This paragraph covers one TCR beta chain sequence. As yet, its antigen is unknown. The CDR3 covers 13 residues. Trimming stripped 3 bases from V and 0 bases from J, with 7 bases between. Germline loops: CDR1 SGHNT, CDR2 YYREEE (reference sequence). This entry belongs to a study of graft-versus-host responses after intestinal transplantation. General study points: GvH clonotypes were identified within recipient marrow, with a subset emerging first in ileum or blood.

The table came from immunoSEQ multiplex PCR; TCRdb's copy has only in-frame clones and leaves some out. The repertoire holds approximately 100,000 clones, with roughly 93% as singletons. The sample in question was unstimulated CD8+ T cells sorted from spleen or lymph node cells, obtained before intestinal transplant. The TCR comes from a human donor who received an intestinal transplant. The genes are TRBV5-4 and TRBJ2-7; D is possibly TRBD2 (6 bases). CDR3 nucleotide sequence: TGTGCCAGCAGCTACGGGAGCTCCTACGAGCAGTACTTC. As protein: CASSYGSSYEQYF.